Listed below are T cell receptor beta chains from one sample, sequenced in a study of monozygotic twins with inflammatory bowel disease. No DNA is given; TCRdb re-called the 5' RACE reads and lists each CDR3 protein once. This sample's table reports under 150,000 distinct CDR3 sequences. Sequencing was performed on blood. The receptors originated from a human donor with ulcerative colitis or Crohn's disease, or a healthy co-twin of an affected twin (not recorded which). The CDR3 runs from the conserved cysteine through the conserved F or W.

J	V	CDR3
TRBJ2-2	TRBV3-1	CASSQAGGHVGELFF
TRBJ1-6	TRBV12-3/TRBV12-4	CASSFGSPLHF
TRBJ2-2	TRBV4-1	CASSQGGLAGTGELFF
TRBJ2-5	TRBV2	CASSEGQQETQYF
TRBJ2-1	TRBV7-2	CASSPGGSYNEQFF
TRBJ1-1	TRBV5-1	CASKAPGHWTEAFF
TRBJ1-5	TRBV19	CASSRGGEGRNQPQHF
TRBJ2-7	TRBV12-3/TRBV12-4	CASSAFQGPGYEQYF
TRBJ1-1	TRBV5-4	CASSVPGTGNTEAFF
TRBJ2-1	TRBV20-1	CSARLGGLNEQYF
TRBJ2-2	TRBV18	CASSLNRQANTGELFF
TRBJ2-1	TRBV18	CASSPIPSNEQFF
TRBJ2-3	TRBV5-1	CASSLGTDTDTQYF
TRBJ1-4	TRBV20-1	CSALPGQLNEKLFF
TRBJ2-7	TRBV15	CATSRGLATYEQYF
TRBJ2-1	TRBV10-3	CAIRSGSGGIYNEQFF
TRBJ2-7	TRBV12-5	CASFQDPYEQYF
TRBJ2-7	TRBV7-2	CASSLYRGTGEQYF
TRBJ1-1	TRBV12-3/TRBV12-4	CASSPTANTEAFF
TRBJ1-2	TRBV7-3	CASSLSGGGFNYGYTF
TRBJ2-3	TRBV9	CASSVGGGSRTDTQYF
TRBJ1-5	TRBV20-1	CSAPSDRVELAQHF
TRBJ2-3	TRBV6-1	CASLGSGSSTDTQYF
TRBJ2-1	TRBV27	CASRRTAVYNEQFF
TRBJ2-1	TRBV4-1	CASSQPGTRNEQFF
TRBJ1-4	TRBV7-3	CASSLTGGPNEKLFF
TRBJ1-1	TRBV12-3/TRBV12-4	CASRDWGQANTEAFF
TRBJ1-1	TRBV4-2	CASSQEGTPGVNTEAFF
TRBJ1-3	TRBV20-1	CSAFTGTNSGNTIYF
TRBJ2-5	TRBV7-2	CASTLGQGGKQETQYF
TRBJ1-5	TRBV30	CAWSVAGFGNQPQHF
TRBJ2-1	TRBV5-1	CASSLNGYNEQFF
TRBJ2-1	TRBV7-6	CASSLVSGGGSYNEQFF
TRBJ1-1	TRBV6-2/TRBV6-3	CASSYSLPGQGGTEAFF
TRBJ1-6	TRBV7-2	CASSPQGQLVTSPLHF
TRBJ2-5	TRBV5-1	CASSSGGLQETQYF
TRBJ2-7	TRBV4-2	CASSQGETTAEQYF
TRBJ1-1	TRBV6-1	CASSRPGLRNTEAFF
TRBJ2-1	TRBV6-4	CASSEMQGAYNEQFF
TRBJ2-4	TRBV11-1	CASSLVSGGAAFLAKNIQYF
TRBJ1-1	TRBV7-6	CASSPRGARTEAFF
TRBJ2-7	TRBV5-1	CASKVQAREGTYEQYF
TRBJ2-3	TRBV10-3	CAITPEGADTQYF
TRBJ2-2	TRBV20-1	CSASLGAPGELFF
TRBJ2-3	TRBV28	CASSLLTLGRAPTSTDTQYF
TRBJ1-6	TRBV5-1	CASNPDRGHSPLHF
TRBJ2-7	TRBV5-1	CASSLAPGSYEQYF
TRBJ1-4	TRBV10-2	CASSDGTVNEKLFF
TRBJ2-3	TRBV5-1	CASSLRGLAGGSTDTQYF
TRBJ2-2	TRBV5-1	CASSTGTELTGELFF
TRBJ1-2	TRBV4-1	CASSQGQDYGYTF
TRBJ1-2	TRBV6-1	CASSTGGTAYGYTF
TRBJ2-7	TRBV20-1	CSARNIAGDSYEQYF
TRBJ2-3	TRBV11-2	CASTYRTTTDTQYF
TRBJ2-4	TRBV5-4	CASSSGQGQAKNIQYF
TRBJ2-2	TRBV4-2	CASSQPGLNTGELFF